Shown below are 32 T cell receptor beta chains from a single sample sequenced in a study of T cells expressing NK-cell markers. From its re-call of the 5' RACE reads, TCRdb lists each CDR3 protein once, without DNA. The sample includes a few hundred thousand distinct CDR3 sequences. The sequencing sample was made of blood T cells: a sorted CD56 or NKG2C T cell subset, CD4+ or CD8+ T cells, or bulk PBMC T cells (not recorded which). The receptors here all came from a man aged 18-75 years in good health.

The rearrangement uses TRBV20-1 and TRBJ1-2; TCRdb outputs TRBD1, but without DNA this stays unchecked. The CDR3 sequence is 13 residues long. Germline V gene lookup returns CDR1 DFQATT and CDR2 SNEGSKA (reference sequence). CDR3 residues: CSAIRDTHYGYTF.

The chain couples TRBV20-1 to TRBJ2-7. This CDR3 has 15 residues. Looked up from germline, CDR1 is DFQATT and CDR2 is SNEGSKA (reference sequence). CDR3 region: CSARDSRGSSYEQYF.

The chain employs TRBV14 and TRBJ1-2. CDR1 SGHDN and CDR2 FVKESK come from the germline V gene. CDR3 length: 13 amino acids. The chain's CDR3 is CASSQVGPGGYTF.

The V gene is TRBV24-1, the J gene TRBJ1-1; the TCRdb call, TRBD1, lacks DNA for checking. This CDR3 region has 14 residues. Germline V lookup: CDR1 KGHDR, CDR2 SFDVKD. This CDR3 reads CATSDSGQGTEAFF.

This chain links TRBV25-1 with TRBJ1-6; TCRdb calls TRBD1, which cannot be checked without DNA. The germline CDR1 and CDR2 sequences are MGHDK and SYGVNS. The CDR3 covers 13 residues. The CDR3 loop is CASTEGWNSPLHF.

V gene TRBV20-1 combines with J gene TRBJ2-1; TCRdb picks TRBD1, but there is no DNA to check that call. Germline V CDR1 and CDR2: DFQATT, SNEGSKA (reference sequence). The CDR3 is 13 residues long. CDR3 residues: CSARKSQGNEQFF.

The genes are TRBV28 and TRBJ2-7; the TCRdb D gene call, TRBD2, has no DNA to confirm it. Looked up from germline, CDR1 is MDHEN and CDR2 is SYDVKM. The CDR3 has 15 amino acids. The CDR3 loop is CASSPGPSLSYEQYF.

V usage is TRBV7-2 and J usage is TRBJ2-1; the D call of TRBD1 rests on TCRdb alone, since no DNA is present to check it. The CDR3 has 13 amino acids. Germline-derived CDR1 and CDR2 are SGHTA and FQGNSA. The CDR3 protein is CASRPQGFNEQFF.

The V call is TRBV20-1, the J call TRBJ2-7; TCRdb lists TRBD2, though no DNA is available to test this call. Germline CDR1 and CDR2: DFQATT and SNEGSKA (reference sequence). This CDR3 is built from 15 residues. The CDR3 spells CSAPLIAGGSYEQYF.

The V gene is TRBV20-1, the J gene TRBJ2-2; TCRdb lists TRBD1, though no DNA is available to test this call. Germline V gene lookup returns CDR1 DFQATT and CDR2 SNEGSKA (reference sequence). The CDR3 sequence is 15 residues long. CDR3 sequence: CSARRAGTRARELFF.

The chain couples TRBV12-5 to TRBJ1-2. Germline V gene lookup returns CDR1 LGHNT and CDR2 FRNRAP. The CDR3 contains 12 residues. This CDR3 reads CASGLQTSGYTF.

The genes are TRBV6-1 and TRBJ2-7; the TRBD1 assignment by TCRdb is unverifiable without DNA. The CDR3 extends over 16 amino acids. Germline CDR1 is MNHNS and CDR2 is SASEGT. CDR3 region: CASRRDTAFGSYEQYF.

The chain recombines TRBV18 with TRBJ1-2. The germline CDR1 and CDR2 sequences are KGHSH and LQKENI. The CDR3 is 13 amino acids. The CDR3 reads CASSNGANYGYTF.

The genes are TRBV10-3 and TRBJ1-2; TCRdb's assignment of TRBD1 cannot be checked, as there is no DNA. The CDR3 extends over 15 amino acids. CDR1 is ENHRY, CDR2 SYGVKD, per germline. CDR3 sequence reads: CAISVQGAIEYGYTF.

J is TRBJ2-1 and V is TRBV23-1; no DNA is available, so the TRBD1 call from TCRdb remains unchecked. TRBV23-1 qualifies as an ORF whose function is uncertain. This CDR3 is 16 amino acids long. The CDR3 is CASSQDRDYYYYEQFF.

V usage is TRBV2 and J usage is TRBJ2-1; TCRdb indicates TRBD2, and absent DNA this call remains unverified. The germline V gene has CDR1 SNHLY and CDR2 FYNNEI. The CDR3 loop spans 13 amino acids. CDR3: CASSVRGRDEQFF.

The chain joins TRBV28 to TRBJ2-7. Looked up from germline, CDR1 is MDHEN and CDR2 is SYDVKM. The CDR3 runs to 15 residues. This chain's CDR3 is CASSLGQRTSYEQYF.

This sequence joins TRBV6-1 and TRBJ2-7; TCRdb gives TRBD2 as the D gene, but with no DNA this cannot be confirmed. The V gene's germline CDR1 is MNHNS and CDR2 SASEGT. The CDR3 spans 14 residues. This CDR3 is CASSRGLLAYEQYF.

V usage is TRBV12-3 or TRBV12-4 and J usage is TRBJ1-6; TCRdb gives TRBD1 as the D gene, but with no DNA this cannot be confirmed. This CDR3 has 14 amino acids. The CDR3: CASSSTVIRSPLHF.

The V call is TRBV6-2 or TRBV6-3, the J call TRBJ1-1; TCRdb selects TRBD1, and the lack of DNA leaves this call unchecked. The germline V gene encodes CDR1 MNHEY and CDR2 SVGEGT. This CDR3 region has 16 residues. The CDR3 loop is CASRRTGTALLTEAFF.

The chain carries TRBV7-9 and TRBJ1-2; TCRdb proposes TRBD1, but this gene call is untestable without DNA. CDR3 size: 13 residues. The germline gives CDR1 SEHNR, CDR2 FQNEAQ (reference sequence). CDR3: CASSEDRQEGYTF.

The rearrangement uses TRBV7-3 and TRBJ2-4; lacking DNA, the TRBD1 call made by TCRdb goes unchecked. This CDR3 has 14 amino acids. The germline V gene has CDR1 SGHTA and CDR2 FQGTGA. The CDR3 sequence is CASSPTGGGGIQYF.

The CDR3 sequence: CATSRGAGGATRRETQYF. The J gene is TRBJ2-5, the V gene TRBV15; TCRdb calls TRBD2, which cannot be checked without DNA. Per germline, CDR1 LNHNV and CDR2 YYDKDF (reference sequence). The CDR3 loop spans 18 amino acids. The full variable domain, completed using reference TRBV15 and TRBJ2-5, is DAMVIQNPRYQVTQFGKPVTLSCSQTLNHNVMYWYQQKSSQAPKLLFHYYDKDFNNEADTPDNFQSRRPNTSFCFLDIRSPGLGDTAMYLCATSRGAGGATRRETQYFGPGTRLLVL.

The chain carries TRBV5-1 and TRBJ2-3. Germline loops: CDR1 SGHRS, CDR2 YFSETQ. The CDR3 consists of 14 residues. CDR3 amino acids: CASSSSGWTDTQYF.

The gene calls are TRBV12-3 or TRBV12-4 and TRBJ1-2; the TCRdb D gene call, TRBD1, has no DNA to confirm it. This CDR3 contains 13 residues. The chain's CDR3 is CASTRTEFYGYTF.

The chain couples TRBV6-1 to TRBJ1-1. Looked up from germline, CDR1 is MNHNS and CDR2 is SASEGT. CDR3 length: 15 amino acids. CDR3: CASRTEAARNTEAFF.

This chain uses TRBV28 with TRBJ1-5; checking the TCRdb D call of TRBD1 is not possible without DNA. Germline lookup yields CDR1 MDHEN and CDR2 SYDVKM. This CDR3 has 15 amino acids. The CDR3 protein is CASSLRDRVDQPQHF.

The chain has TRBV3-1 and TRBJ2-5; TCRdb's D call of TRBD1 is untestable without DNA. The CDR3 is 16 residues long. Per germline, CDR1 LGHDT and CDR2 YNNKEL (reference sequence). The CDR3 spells CASSQEKGRGQETQYF.

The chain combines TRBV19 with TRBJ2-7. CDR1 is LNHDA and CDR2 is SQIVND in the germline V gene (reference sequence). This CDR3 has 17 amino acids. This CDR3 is CASSSPPVGQGAYEQYF.

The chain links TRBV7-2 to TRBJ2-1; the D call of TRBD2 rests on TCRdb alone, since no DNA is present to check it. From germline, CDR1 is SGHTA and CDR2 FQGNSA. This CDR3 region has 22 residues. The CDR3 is CASSGPLEYGTSGGAVLNEQFF.

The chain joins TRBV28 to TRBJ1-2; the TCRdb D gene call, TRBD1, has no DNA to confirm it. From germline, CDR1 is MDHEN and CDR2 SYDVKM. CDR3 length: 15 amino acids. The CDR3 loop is CASSSGPGGGYGYTF.

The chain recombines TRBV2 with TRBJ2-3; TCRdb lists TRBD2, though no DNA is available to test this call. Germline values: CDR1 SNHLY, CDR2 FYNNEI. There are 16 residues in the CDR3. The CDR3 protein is CASRAGTSGYTDTQYF.